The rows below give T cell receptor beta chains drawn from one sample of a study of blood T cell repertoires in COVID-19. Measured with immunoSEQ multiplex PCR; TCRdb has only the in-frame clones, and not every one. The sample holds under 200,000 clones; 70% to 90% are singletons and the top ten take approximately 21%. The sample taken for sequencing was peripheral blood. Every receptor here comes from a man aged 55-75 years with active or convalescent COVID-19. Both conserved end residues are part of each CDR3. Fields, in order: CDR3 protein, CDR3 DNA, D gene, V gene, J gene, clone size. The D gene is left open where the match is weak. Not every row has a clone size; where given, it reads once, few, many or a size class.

cdr3_aa: CASTIRHLSYEQYF
cdr3_nt: TGTGCCAGCACCATTAGACACCTCTCCTACGAGCAGTACTTC
d_call: NA
v_call: TRBV9
j_call: TRBJ2-7
clone_size: NA

cdr3_aa: CSVVGQGKYGYTF
cdr3_nt: TGCAGCGTTGTGGGACAGGGGAAATATGGCTACACCTTC
d_call: TRBD1
v_call: TRBV29-1
j_call: TRBJ1-2
clone_size: NA

cdr3_aa: CASNADSPLHF
cdr3_nt: TGTGCCAGCAACGCGGATTCACCCCTCCACTTT
d_call: NA
v_call: TRBV6-5
j_call: TRBJ1-6
clone_size: NA

cdr3_aa: CASSASRASGGGDTQYF
cdr3_nt: TGCGCCAGCAGCGCCAGCAGAGCTAGCGGGGGGGGAGATACGCAGTATTTT
d_call: TRBD2
v_call: TRBV5-1
j_call: TRBJ2-3
clone_size: NA

cdr3_aa: CASSSGQGALAGELFF
cdr3_nt: TGTGCCAGCAGCTCAGGACAGGGGGCCTTGGCCGGGGAGCTGTTTTTT
d_call: TRBD1
v_call: TRBV11-3
j_call: TRBJ2-2
clone_size: NA

cdr3_aa: CASSPTLAGGQTDTQYF
cdr3_nt: TGTGCCAGCAGCCCAACCCTAGCGGGGGGGCAAACAGATACGCAGTATTTT
d_call: TRBD2
v_call: TRBV3-1/TRBV3-2
j_call: TRBJ2-3
clone_size: NA

cdr3_aa: CASSLPGGGNTEAFF
cdr3_nt: TGTGCCAGCAGCTTACCCGGCGGGGGGAACACTGAAGCTTTCTTT
d_call: NA
v_call: TRBV7-9
j_call: TRBJ1-1
clone_size: NA

cdr3_aa: CASSLSIRAGQPQHF
cdr3_nt: TGTGCCAGCAGCTTGAGTATAAGGGCGGGTCAGCCCCAGCATTTT
d_call: NA
v_call: TRBV5-6
j_call: TRBJ1-5
clone_size: few

cdr3_aa: CASSQVSGSTSTDTQYF
cdr3_nt: TGTGCCAGCAGCCAGGTCAGCGGGAGCACTAGCACAGATACGCAGTATTTT
d_call: TRBD2
v_call: TRBV7-2
j_call: TRBJ2-3
clone_size: NA

cdr3_aa: CASSLSQYGYTF
cdr3_nt: TGTGCCAGCAGCTTATCCCAGTATGGCTACACCTTC
d_call: NA
v_call: TRBV7-9
j_call: TRBJ1-2
clone_size: NA

cdr3_aa: CASSPWTGSTGELFF
cdr3_nt: TGCGCCAGCAGCCCTTGGACAGGCAGCACCGGGGAGCTGTTTTTT
d_call: TRBD1
v_call: TRBV5-1
j_call: TRBJ2-2
clone_size: NA

cdr3_aa: CASSLLGTGNTGELFF
cdr3_nt: TGTGCCAGCAGCTTACTAGGGACAGGGAACACCGGGGAGCTGTTTTTT
d_call: TRBD1
v_call: TRBV7-3
j_call: TRBJ2-2
clone_size: NA

cdr3_aa: CASSLGVQEYNEQFF
cdr3_nt: TGTGCCAGCAGCTTAGGGGTGCAGGAATACAATGAGCAGTTCTTC
d_call: NA
v_call: TRBV5-4
j_call: TRBJ2-1
clone_size: NA

cdr3_aa: CASSRRGEGVNTEAFF
cdr3_nt: TGTGCCAGCAGCCGCCGCGGGGAGGGAGTGAACACTGAAGCTTTCTTT
d_call: NA
v_call: TRBV5-5
j_call: TRBJ1-1
clone_size: once

cdr3_aa: CASSLGQGITEAFF
cdr3_nt: TGTGCCAGCAGCTTAGGGCAGGGGATCACTGAAGCTTTCTTT
d_call: NA
v_call: TRBV5-4
j_call: TRBJ1-1
clone_size: NA

cdr3_aa: CASSFGTGVTNTEAFF
cdr3_nt: TGTGCCAGCAGCTTTGGGACAGGAGTTACGAACACTGAAGCTTTCTTT
d_call: TRBD1
v_call: TRBV7-9
j_call: TRBJ1-1
clone_size: NA

cdr3_aa: CASSPTSGGAWDTQYF
cdr3_nt: TGTGCCAGCAGCCCGACTAGCGGGGGGGCCTGGGATACGCAGTATTTT
d_call: TRBD2
v_call: TRBV9
j_call: TRBJ2-3
clone_size: NA

cdr3_aa: CASSSFYEQYF
cdr3_nt: TGTGCCAGCAGTTCCTTTTACGAGCAGTACTTC
d_call: NA
v_call: TRBV2
j_call: TRBJ2-7
clone_size: NA

cdr3_aa: CASSYHRGHEKLFF
cdr3_nt: TGTGCCAGCAGTTACCACAGGGGGCATGAAAAACTGTTTTTT
d_call: TRBD1
v_call: TRBV6-5
j_call: TRBJ1-4
clone_size: NA

cdr3_aa: CASSGFRTSYGYTF
cdr3_nt: TGTGCCAGTAGTGGCTTTCGGACAAGCTATGGCTACACCTTC
d_call: NA
v_call: TRBV19
j_call: TRBJ1-2
clone_size: NA

cdr3_aa: CSVAMDRRSGANVLTF
cdr3_nt: TGCAGCGTTGCAATGGACAGACGCTCTGGGGCCAACGTCCTGACTTTC
d_call: NA
v_call: TRBV29-1
j_call: TRBJ2-6
clone_size: once

cdr3_aa: CASGGGNTEAFF
cdr3_nt: TGTGCCAGTGGAGGTGGGAACACTGAAGCTTTCTTT
d_call: NA
v_call: TRBV19
j_call: TRBJ1-1
clone_size: NA

cdr3_aa: CTSSQVYSGNTIYF
cdr3_nt: TGCACCAGCAGCCAAGTCTACTCTGGAAACACCATATATTTT
d_call: NA
v_call: TRBV1
j_call: TRBJ1-3
clone_size: NA

cdr3_aa: CAISESIVASGGAADTQYF
cdr3_nt: TGTGCCATCAGTGAGTCGATCGTGGCTAGCGGGGGGGCAGCCGATACGCAGTATTTT
d_call: TRBD2
v_call: TRBV10-3
j_call: TRBJ2-3
clone_size: NA

cdr3_aa: CASSLEGRGEQYF
cdr3_nt: TGTGCCAGCAGCTTAGAGGGGAGGGGAGAGCAGTACTTC
d_call: TRBD2
v_call: TRBV11-2
j_call: TRBJ2-7
clone_size: NA

cdr3_aa: CASRDPGAWGQYF
cdr3_nt: TGTGCCAGCAGGGACCCGGGAGCTTGGGGGCAGTACTTC
d_call: NA
v_call: TRBV27
j_call: TRBJ2-7
clone_size: NA

cdr3_aa: CATSASGGETQYF
cdr3_nt: TGTGCCACCAGTGCTAGCGGGGGTGAGACCCAGTACTTC
d_call: TRBD2
v_call: TRBV24-1
j_call: TRBJ2-5
clone_size: NA

cdr3_aa: CASSYSGAVSYEQYF
cdr3_nt: TGTGCCAGCAGTTACTCTGGGGCGGTTAGCTACGAGCAGTACTTC
d_call: NA
v_call: TRBV6-5
j_call: TRBJ2-7
clone_size: NA

cdr3_aa: CASSLRRLASYNEQFF
cdr3_nt: TGTGCCAGCAGCTTACGCCGACTAGCTTCGTACAATGAGCAGTTCTTC
d_call: TRBD2
v_call: TRBV11-2
j_call: TRBJ2-1
clone_size: NA

cdr3_aa: CASSPGTSGYQETQYF
cdr3_nt: TGTGCCAGCAGCCCTGGGACTAGCGGTTACCAAGAGACCCAGTACTTC
d_call: TRBD2
v_call: TRBV14
j_call: TRBJ2-5
clone_size: NA

cdr3_aa: CAIRPSGVNTEAFF
cdr3_nt: TGTGCCATCAGACCCTCGGGAGTGAACACTGAAGCTTTCTTT
d_call: NA
v_call: TRBV10-3
j_call: TRBJ1-1
clone_size: NA

cdr3_aa: CASSFSRSSSTDTQYF
cdr3_nt: TGTGCCAGCAGCTTCAGTAGGTCTAGCTCCACAGATACGCAGTATTTT
d_call: NA
v_call: TRBV5-8
j_call: TRBJ2-3
clone_size: NA

cdr3_aa: CASSLMQAKQPQHF
cdr3_nt: TGTGCCAGCAGCCTCATGCAGGCGAAGCAGCCCCAGCATTTT
d_call: NA
v_call: TRBV7-8
j_call: TRBJ1-5
clone_size: few

cdr3_aa: CASSYVSAGGNYEQYF
cdr3_nt: TGTGCCAGCAGTTACGTTTCGGCGGGGGGGAACTACGAGCAGTACTTC
d_call: TRBD2
v_call: TRBV6-5
j_call: TRBJ2-7
clone_size: NA

cdr3_aa: CASSDSPPAEAFF
cdr3_nt: TGTGCCAGCAGTGATAGTCCCCCGGCTGAAGCTTTCTTT
d_call: NA
v_call: TRBV6-1
j_call: TRBJ1-1
clone_size: few

cdr3_aa: CASRRENTEAFF
cdr3_nt: TGTGCCAGCAGAAGAGAGAACACTGAAGCTTTCTTT
d_call: NA
v_call: TRBV6-6
j_call: TRBJ1-1
clone_size: NA

cdr3_aa: CASSEVVLELGGNTIYF
cdr3_nt: TGTGCCAGCAGTGAAGTAGTTTTGGAGTTGGGTGGAAACACCATATATTTT
d_call: NA
v_call: TRBV6-1
j_call: TRBJ1-3
clone_size: NA

cdr3_aa: CASRTRTGSYGYTF
cdr3_nt: TGTGCCAGCAGAACCCGGACAGGCAGCTATGGCTACACCTTC
d_call: TRBD1
v_call: TRBV2
j_call: TRBJ1-2
clone_size: NA

cdr3_aa: CASSQALRDTQYF
cdr3_nt: TGCGCCAGCAGCCAAGCCCTGCGGGATACGCAGTATTTT
d_call: NA
v_call: TRBV4-1
j_call: TRBJ2-3
clone_size: NA

cdr3_aa: CASSRGQVIRGAFF
cdr3_nt: TGTGCCAGTAGTAGGGGACAGGTCATCAGGGGAGCTTTCTTT
d_call: TRBD1
v_call: TRBV19
j_call: TRBJ1-1
clone_size: NA

cdr3_aa: CASTQSGHLAGANVLTF
cdr3_nt: TGCGCCAGCACCCAGTCAGGGCATCTTGCGGGGGCCAACGTCCTGACTTTC
d_call: NA
v_call: TRBV5-1
j_call: TRBJ2-6
clone_size: NA

cdr3_aa: CASSDTGATYEQYF
cdr3_nt: TGTGCCAGCAGCGATACAGGGGCCACCTACGAGCAGTACTTC
d_call: TRBD1
v_call: TRBV7-9
j_call: TRBJ2-7
clone_size: NA

cdr3_aa: CASSGQGARSSPLHF
cdr3_nt: TGTGCCAGCAGCGGACAGGGGGCGCGGAGTTCACCCCTCCACTTT
d_call: TRBD1
v_call: TRBV9
j_call: TRBJ1-6
clone_size: NA

cdr3_aa: CASSGQGLGYTF
cdr3_nt: TGTGCCAGCAGCGGACAGGGTCTTGGCTACACCTTC
d_call: TRBD1
v_call: TRBV7-9
j_call: TRBJ1-2
clone_size: NA

cdr3_aa: CASSVQGIQETQYF
cdr3_nt: TGTGCCAGCAGCGTACAGGGTATCCAAGAGACCCAGTACTTC
d_call: NA
v_call: TRBV6-5
j_call: TRBJ2-5
clone_size: NA

cdr3_aa: CASSEFRVANYGYTF
cdr3_nt: TGTGCCAGCAGTGAATTCAGGGTGGCTAACTATGGCTACACCTTC
d_call: NA
v_call: TRBV6-1
j_call: TRBJ1-2
clone_size: NA

cdr3_aa: CASSRGQGGWGGTEAFF
cdr3_nt: TGTGCCAGTAGTAGGGGACAGGGGGGTTGGGGTGGCACTGAAGCTTTCTTT
d_call: TRBD1
v_call: TRBV19
j_call: TRBJ1-1
clone_size: NA

cdr3_aa: CASRPISGGAADTQYF
cdr3_nt: TGTGCCAGCAGACCAATTAGCGGGGGGGCAGCAGATACGCAGTATTTT
d_call: TRBD2
v_call: TRBV27
j_call: TRBJ2-3
clone_size: once

cdr3_aa: CASSQGTGGRNYGYTF
cdr3_nt: TGCGCCAGCAGCCAAGGGACAGGGGGGCGAAACTATGGCTACACCTTC
d_call: TRBD1
v_call: TRBV5-1
j_call: TRBJ1-2
clone_size: NA

cdr3_aa: CASSLVQTYEQYF
cdr3_nt: TGTGCCAGCAGCTTAGTACAGACCTACGAGCAGTACTTC
d_call: NA
v_call: TRBV7-8
j_call: TRBJ2-7
clone_size: NA

cdr3_aa: CASSLGSNAEAFF
cdr3_nt: TGCGCCAGCAGCTTGGGGAGTAATGCTGAAGCTTTCTTT
d_call: NA
v_call: TRBV5-1
j_call: TRBJ1-1
clone_size: NA

cdr3_aa: CASSWQAHYGYTF
cdr3_nt: TGTGCCAGTAGTTGGCAGGCCCACTATGGCTACACCTTC
d_call: NA
v_call: TRBV19
j_call: TRBJ1-2
clone_size: NA

cdr3_aa: CASSYSLAGLQETQYF
cdr3_nt: TGTGCCAGCAGTTACTCGTTAGCGGGGCTCCAAGAGACCCAGTACTTC
d_call: TRBD2
v_call: TRBV6-5
j_call: TRBJ2-5
clone_size: NA

cdr3_aa: CASSLRVTSYNEQFF
cdr3_nt: TGTGCCAGCAGCCTGCGGGTTACGTCCTACAATGAGCAGTTCTTC
d_call: NA
v_call: TRBV7-3
j_call: TRBJ2-1
clone_size: NA

cdr3_aa: CASSRDTGVYSPLHF
cdr3_nt: TGTGCCAGCTCCCGTGACACAGGGGTGTATTCACCCCTCCACTTT
d_call: TRBD1
v_call: TRBV2
j_call: TRBJ1-6
clone_size: NA